This TCR beta chain was obtained from a study of blood T cell repertoires in COVID-19. Germline CDR1 reads SGHRS; CDR2 reads YFSETQ. The CDR3 is made up of 14 amino acids. V lost 0 bases to trimming and J lost 14 bases, with 17 bases between them. Data came from immunoSEQ multiplex PCR; TCRdb stores just in-frame clones and leaves some out. The table shows some 99,000 clones, with around 80% occurring only once. This TCR was recovered from a man aged 70 or older with acute or convalescent COVID-19. Sequenced sample: peripheral blood. V and J are TRBV5-1 and TRBJ1-4; no clear D gene. CDR3 residues: CASSLEYGNRGLFF. CDR3 nucleotides: TGCGCCAGCAGCTTGGAGTACGGGAACCGAGGGCTGTTTTTT.